This T cell receptor (beta chain) was profiled in a study of radiotherapy plus CTLA-4 blockade in lung cancer. The wider study: Objective responses arose in approximately 17% of patients, and approximately 28% experienced disease control.

TCRdb's table, derived via immunoSEQ multiplex PCR, lists solely in-frame clones and lacks some. In the table there are approximately 52,000 clones, 75% to 85% of which are singletons. Study-wide points: Response was reportedly best predicted by early blood T cell clone dynamics, with interferon-beta. Researchers report tumor-derived TCR clones expanding in blood after radiotherapy plus ipilimumab.

As to this clone: What it binds is not known.

This CDR3 is built from 11 residues. Germline CDR1 reads DFQATT; CDR2 reads SNEGSKA (reference sequence). Between the trimmed V and J ends, which lost 8 bases and 5 bases, there was a span of 12 bases. This rearrangement joins TRBV20-1 to TRBJ2-5, with D possibly matching TRBD1 (5 bases). This clonotype was obtained from a human donor with non-small cell lung cancer who had a complete response to radiotherapy plus ipilimumab. The source material was peripheral blood, sampled from a patient treated with radiotherapy plus ipilimumab. CDR3 nucleotides: TGCAGTCCTACCCAGGGCGAGACCCAGTACTTC. Residues: CSPTQGETQYF.